Sequencing of this T cell receptor (beta chain) was carried out in a study of cytomegalovirus exposure and HLA in healthy donors. Germline V gene lookup returns CDR1 MGHRA and CDR2 YSYEKL. The CDR3 runs 16 residues. V trimming: 3 bases; J trimming: 2 bases; junction bases outside the gene matches: 4. Donors consisted of healthy bone marrow donors. Amplification used 60 Vbeta primers and 13 Jbeta primers. Sequencing used immunoSEQ multiplex PCR; TCRdb keeps in-frame clones, though not all of them. The repertoire includes 150,000 to 200,000 clones, around four fifths of them detected once, and roughly 2.1% sits in the top ten.

This chain joins TRBV4-1 and TRBJ2-1; TRBD2 matches 10 bases. This receptor was obtained from a man younger than 35 in good health and CMV-seronegative. Sequenced sample: PBMCs. CDR3 sequence: CASSHVSGRAYNEQFF. Here the CDR3 DNA reads TGCGCCAGCAGCCACGTCAGCGGGAGGGCCTACAATGAGCAGTTCTTC.